This T cell receptor (beta chain) was recovered during a study of blood T cell repertoires in COVID-19. Overall study context: Both acute and convalescent COVID-19 samples were obtained from the United States, Italy and Spain. T cells, B-cell-depleted T cells, or PBMCs provided the cDNA or gDNA that served as material.

CDR1 and CDR2 from the germline V gene are MDHEN and SYDVKM. V was cut by 3 bases and J by 7 bases, with 16 bases left in between. The CDR3 is made up of 14 amino acids. Authors' data handling: Reference gene primer amplification yielded estimated nucleated cell counts. Profiling relied on immunoSEQ multiplex PCR, and the TCRdb table lists in-frame clones only, not all of them. Clone size and V and J calls were adopted from that table, with D and trimming inferred from the DNA. The sample includes some 76,000 clones, over 75% of them seen just once. Input material: peripheral blood. The source is a man aged 45-60 years with acute or convalescent COVID-19. This chain links TRBV28 with TRBJ2-7; D may be TRBD1 (5 bases). DNA for the CDR3: TGTGCCAGCAGTTTTGTCCAGGGAACGAGTGAGCAGTACTTC. Residues: CASSFVQGTSEQYF.